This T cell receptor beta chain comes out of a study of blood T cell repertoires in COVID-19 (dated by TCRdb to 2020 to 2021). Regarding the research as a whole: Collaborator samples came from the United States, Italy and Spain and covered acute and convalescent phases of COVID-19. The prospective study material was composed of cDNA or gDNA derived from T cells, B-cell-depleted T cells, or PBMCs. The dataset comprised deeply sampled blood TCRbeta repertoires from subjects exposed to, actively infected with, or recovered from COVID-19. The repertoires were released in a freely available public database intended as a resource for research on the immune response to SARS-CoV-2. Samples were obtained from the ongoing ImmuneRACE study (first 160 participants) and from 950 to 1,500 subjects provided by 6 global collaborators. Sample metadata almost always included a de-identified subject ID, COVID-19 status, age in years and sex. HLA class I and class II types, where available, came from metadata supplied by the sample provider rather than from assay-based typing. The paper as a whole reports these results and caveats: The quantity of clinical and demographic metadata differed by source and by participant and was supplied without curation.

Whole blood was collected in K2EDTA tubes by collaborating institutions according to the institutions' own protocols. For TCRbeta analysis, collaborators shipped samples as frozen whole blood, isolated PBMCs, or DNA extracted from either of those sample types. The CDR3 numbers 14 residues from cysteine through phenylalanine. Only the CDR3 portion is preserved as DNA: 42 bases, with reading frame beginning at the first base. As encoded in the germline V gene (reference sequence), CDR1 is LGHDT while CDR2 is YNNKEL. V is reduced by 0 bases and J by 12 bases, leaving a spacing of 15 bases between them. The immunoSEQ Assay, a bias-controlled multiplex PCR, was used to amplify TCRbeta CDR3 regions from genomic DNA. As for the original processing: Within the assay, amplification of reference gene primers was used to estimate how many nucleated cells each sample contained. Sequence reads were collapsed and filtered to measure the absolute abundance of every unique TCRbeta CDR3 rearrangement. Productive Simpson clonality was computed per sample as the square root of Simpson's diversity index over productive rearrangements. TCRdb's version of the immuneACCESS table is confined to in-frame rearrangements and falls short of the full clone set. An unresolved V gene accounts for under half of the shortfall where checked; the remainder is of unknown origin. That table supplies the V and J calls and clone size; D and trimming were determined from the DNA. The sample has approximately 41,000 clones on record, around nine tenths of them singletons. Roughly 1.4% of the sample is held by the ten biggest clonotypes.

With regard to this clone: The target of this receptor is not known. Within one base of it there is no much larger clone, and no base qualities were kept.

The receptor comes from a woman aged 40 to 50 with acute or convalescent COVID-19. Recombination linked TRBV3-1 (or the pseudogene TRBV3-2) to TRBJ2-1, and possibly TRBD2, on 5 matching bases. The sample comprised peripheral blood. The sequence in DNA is TGTGCCAGCAGCCAAGAGGAACCGGAGGTATTGCAGTTCTTC. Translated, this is CASSQEEPEVLQFF.